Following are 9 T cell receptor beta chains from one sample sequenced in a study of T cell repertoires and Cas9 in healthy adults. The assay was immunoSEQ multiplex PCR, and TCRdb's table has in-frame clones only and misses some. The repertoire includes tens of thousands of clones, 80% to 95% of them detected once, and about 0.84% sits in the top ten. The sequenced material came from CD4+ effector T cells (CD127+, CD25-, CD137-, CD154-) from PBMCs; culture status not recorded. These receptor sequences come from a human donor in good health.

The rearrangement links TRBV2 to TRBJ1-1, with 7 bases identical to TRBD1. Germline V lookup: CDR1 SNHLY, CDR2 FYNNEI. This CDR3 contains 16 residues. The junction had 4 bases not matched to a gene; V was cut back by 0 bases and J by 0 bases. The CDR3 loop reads CASSEALQGVNTEAFF. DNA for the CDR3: TGTGCCAGCAGTGAAGCGCTTCAGGGGGTGAACACTGAAGCTTTCTTT.

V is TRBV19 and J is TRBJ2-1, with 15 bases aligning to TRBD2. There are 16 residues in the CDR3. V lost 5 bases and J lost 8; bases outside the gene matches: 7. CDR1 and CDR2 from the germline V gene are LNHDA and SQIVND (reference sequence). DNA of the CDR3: TGTGCCAGTAGTGGCGGACTAGCGGGGGGGTATGATGAGCAGTTCTTC. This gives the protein CASSGGLAGGYDEQFF.

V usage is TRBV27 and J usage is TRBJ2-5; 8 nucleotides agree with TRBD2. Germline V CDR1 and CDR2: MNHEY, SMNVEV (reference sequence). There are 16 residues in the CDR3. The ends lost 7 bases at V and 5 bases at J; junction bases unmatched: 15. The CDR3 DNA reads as TGTGCCAGCAAATCGCCCTCGCGGGAGGTAGGGGAGACCCAGTACTTC. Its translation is CASKSPSREVGETQYF.

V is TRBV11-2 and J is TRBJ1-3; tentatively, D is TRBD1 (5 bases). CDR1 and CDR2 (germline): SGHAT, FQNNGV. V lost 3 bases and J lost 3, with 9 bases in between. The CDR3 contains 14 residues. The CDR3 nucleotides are TGTGCCAGCAGCTTCGGGACCTATGGAAACACCATATATTTT. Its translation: CASSFGTYGNTIYF.

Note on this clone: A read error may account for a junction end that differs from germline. This CDR3 is CASSLTGANALTF. DNA of the CDR3: TGTGCCAGCAGTTTAACCGGGGCCAACGCCCTGACTTTC. This chain joins TRBV27 and TRBJ2-6; D could derive from TRBD1 or TRBD2 (5 bases each). From germline, CDR1 is MNHEY and CDR2 SMNVEV (reference sequence). The CDR3 has 13 residues.

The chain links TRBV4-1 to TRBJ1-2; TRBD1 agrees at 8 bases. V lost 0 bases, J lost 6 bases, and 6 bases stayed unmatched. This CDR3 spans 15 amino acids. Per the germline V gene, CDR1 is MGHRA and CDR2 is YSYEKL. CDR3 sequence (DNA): TGCGCCAGCAGCCAAGAACCCCAGGGGGCGGATGGCTACACCTTC. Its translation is CASSQEPQGADGYTF.

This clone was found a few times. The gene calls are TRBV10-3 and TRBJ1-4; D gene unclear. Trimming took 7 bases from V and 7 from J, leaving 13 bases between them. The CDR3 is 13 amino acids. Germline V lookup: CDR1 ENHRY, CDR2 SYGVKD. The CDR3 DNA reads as TGTGCCATCAAGCAGGCTATGACTGAAAAACTGTTTTTT. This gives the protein CAIKQAMTEKLFF.

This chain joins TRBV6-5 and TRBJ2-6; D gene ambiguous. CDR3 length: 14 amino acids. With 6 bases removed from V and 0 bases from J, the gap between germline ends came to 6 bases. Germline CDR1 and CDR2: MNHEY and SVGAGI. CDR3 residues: CASRLSSGANVLTF. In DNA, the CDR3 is TGTGCCAGCAGGTTGAGCTCTGGGGCCAACGTCCTGACTTTC.

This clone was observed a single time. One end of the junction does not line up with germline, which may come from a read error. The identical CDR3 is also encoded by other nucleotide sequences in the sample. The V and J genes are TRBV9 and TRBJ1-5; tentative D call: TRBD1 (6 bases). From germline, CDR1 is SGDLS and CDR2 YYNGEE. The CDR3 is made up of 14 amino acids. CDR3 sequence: CASSVGQNFQPQHF. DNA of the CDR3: TGTGCCAGCAGTGTAGGACAGAATTTCCAGCCCCAGCATTTT.